This TCR beta chain was captured by sequencing in a study of OX40 agonist ivuxolimab in advanced cancers. The CDR3 totals 14 residues. Germline CDR1 and CDR2: LNHDA and SQIVND (reference sequence). Trimming cost V 4 bases and J 4 bases; bases outside gene matches: 5. Assay: immunoSEQ multiplex PCR; the TCRdb copy retains only in-frame clones and omits some. The sample consists of fewer than 85,000 clones, 92% of them appearing once. The clonotype originates from an adult with an advanced solid tumor such as melanoma, head and neck, liver or kidney cancer. The chain couples TRBV19 to TRBJ1-1; 8 bases align to TRBD1. The sample consisted of CD4+ or CD8+ T cells sorted from blood, taken in a trial of the OX40 agonist ivuxolimab. CDR3 nucleotides: TGTGCCAGTAGTACGCAGGGGGCGACCACTGAAGCTTTCTTT. Its translation: CASSTQGATTEAFF.